This passage covers 9 T cell receptor beta chains from one sample sequenced in a study of T cells in Graves' hyperthyroidism and ophthalmopathy. Using RNA transcripts as the source, TCR beta CDR3 regions were amplified. With the HTBI primer set, the TCR CDR3 went through a first round of RT-PCR. Each CDR3 protein is one row after TCRdb ran MiXCR on the multiplex PCR reads. The sample records 500,000 to 600,000 distinct CDR3 sequences, 46% being singletons. The sample comprised peripheral blood or thyroid tissue (not recorded which). The receptor source for this set is an adult woman with Graves' disease, either hyperthyroidism or ophthalmopathy (not recorded which).

About this clonotype: This may come from a read error, since a much larger clone is one base off. The V and J genes are TRBV6-5 and TRBJ2-7, with 9 bases matching TRBD1. Germline V CDR1 and CDR2: MNHEY, SVGAGI. This CDR3 has 14 amino acids. The CDR3 nucleotides read TGTGCCAGCAGATCCGGGACAGGGCCCTACGAGCAGCACTTC. This encodes CASRSGTGPYEQHF.

This clonotype was observed many times. V gene TRBV19 combines with J gene TRBJ1-5; perhaps TRBD1 as D (5 bases). V lost 4 bases to trimming and J lost 0 bases, with 10 bases between them. From germline, CDR1 is LNHDA and CDR2 SQIVND (reference sequence). The CDR3 has 15 residues. The CDR3, as DNA: TGTGCCAGTAGTACCGGGACCCATAGCAATCAGCCCCAGCATTTT. It specifies CASSTGTHSNQPQHF.

The V call is TRBV24-1, the J call TRBJ1-5; D may be TRBD1 (5 bases). Between the trimmed V and J ends, which lost 4 bases and 3 bases, there was a span of 12 bases. Germline V gives CDR1 KGHDR, CDR2 SFDVKD. This CDR3 is 15 amino acids long. The CDR3 DNA follows: TGTGCCACCAGTGACGGGGGGGGGTCCAATCAGCCCCAGCATTTT. Translated, it gives CATSDGGGSNQPQHF.

The rearrangement joins TRBV24-1 to TRBJ2-7; 7 bases agree with TRBD1. Germline CDR1 KGHDR, CDR2 SFDVKD. CDR3 length: 14 amino acids. V shed 4 bases, J shed 6 bases, and the junction held 8 bases outside the gene matches. The CDR3, as DNA: TGTGCCACCAGTGAACCTGACAGGGCGGGCGAGCAGTACTTC. It encodes CATSEPDRAGEQYF.

This clonotype appeared a few times. The V gene is TRBV2, the J gene TRBJ1-2; D unresolved. CDR1 is SNHLY and CDR2 is FYNNEI in the germline V gene. V was pared by 4 bases and J by 6 bases, with 15 bases between. CDR3 length equals 14 residues. CDR3 loop: CASSVGDLKDGYTF. CDR3 sequence (DNA): TGTGCCAGCAGTGTGGGAGATCTTAAAGATGGCTACACCTTC.

The sample holds a few counts of this clonotype. CDR3 nucleotides: TGTGCCAGCAGTTACTCGATTAGCGGGGGAGAGACCCAGTACTTC. This translates into CASSYSISGGETQYF. This sequence joins TRBV6-6 and TRBJ2-5, with TRBD2 matching 9 bases. The CDR3 covers 15 residues. The V segment lost 0 bases and the J segment 4 bases; nucleotides outside the gene matches: 3. Germline CDR1 is MNHNY and CDR2 is SVGAGI (reference sequence).

The CDR3 DNA follows: TGCGCCAGCAGCGGGGACAGGGGTGGCTATGGCTACACCTTC. This codes for CASSGDRGGYGYTF. This rearrangement joins TRBV4-1 to TRBJ1-2, with 10 positions matching TRBD1. Trimming took 5 bases from V and 4 from J; bases not matched to a gene: 4. Germline CDR1 is MGHRA and CDR2 is YSYEKL. The CDR3 loop spans 14 amino acids.

The sample holds a few counts of this clonotype. This chain connects TRBV14 to TRBJ1-4, with 9 bases that match TRBD1. Germline trimming cut 8 bases from V and 6 bases from J; bases unmatched to any gene: 7. Germline V gives CDR1 SGHDN, CDR2 FVKESK. This CDR3 contains 14 residues. CDR3 amino acids: CASSRRDRDEKLFF. The CDR3 nucleotides are TGTGCCAGCTCTCGCCGGGACAGGGATGAAAAACTGTTTTTT.

The chain recombines TRBV5-6 with TRBJ2-7; the D is unclear. The CDR3 has 13 amino acids. Looked up from germline, CDR1 is SGHDT and CDR2 is YYEEEE. V was pared by 0 bases and J by 3 bases, with 7 bases between. For the CDR3, the DNA is TGTGCCAGCAGCTTGGAGTCTTACTACGAGCAGTACTTC. Its translation: CASSLESYYEQYF.